These 8 T cell receptor beta chains originate from one sample sequenced in a study of T cell responses to AZD1222 COVID-19 vaccine. Profiling relied on immunoSEQ multiplex PCR, and the TCRdb table lists in-frame clones only, not all of them. This table has roughly 120,000 clones, approximately 89% appearing once. Sequenced here: peripheral blood, sampled 28 days after the second AZD1222 dose. These receptors all stem from an adult who received the AZD1222 COVID-19 vaccine.

CDR3: CASSLIRVSGPYSNQPQHF. The CDR3 bases are TGTGCCAGCAGCTTAATACGGGTGTCAGGACCTTATAGCAATCAGCCCCAGCATTTT. V usage is TRBV7-2 and J usage is TRBJ1-5; D call uncertain. Germline V gene sequence: CDR1 SGHTA, CDR2 FQGNSA. The V end lost 2 bases, the J end lost 0 bases, and 20 bases lay between the germline ends. The CDR3 spans 19 residues. Variable domain in full (rest from reference TRBV7-2 and TRBJ1-5): GAGVSQSPSNKVTEKGKDVELRCDPISGHTALYWYRQSLGQGLEFLIYFQGNSAPDKSGLPSDRFSAERTGGSVSTLTIQRTQQEDSAVYLCASSLIRVSGPYSNQPQHFGDGTRLSIL.

This clone was picked up one time. The chain carries TRBV10-1 and TRBJ2-1; 8 nucleotides line up with TRBD1. CDR1 is WNHNN and CDR2 is SYGVQD in the germline V gene (reference sequence). With V trimmed by 10 bases and J by 2 bases, 7 bases remained unmatched. The CDR3 length is 14 residues. The CDR3: CANKQGGPYNEQFF. DNA of the CDR3: TGCGCCAACAAACAGGGGGGCCCCTACAATGAGCAGTTCTTC.

The chain carries TRBV19 and TRBJ2-2; possible D gene TRBD2, 5 bases. Trimming shortened V by 6 bases and J by 1 base, and 15 bases separated the two germline ends. CDR1 and CDR2 from the germline V gene are LNHDA and SQIVND (reference sequence). This CDR3 has 16 amino acids. CDR3 nucleotides: TGTGCCAGTAGCCACTTATCAGGAGGGAACACCGGGGAGCTGTTTTTT. Protein sequence: CASSHLSGGNTGELFF.

The rearrangement links TRBV27 to TRBJ2-2; D is undetermined. Trimming took 10 bases from V and 4 from J, leaving 16 bases between them. The CDR3 covers 14 residues. The germline V gene encodes CDR1 MNHEY and CDR2 SMNVEV (reference sequence). The DNA for the CDR3 is TGTGCCACCGGGTCCGGACGTGGCACCGGGGAGCTGTTTTTT. This sequence encodes CATGSGRGTGELFF.

This clone was found a few times. The chain has TRBV5-4 and TRBJ2-2; 7 bases fit TRBD2. This CDR3 spans 15 amino acids. J was trimmed by 5 bases and V by 6 bases; bases with no gene match: 10. The germline V gene has CDR1 SGHNT and CDR2 YYREEE (reference sequence). The CDR3 reads CASTGGTIETGELFF. CDR3 coding DNA: TGTGCCAGCACTGGAGGGACTATCGAAACCGGGGAGCTGTTTTTT.

The chain combines TRBV18 with TRBJ1-5; TRBD1 agrees at 7 bases. Trimming cost V 2 bases and J 6 bases; bases outside gene matches: 4. Germline CDR1 is KGHSH and CDR2 is LQKENI. CDR3 length: 14 amino acids. CDR3 protein: CASSPTGVSQPQHF. The CDR3 DNA sequence: TGTGCCAGCTCACCAACAGGGGTGTCTCAGCCCCAGCATTTT.

The chain combines TRBV5-4 with TRBJ2-3, with 8 bases that match TRBD1. This CDR3 comprises 15 residues. V dropped 4 bases and J dropped 2; count of bases not matched to a gene: 6. Germline V gene lookup returns CDR1 SGHNT and CDR2 YYREEE (reference sequence). CDR3 DNA sequence: TGTGCCAGCAGCGCGGACAGGGCCCTCACAGATACGCAGTATTTT. This encodes CASSADRALTDTQYF.

The count of this clone is one. The CDR3 sequence: CASGILGQSEQYF. The CDR3 bases are TGTGCCAGCGGAATCCTAGGGCAGAGCGAGCAGTACTTC. V is TRBV6-5 and J is TRBJ2-7; no firm D call. Trimming took 8 bases from V and 6 from J, leaving 17 bases between them. From germline, CDR1 is MNHEY and CDR2 SVGAGI. The CDR3 totals 13 residues.